The 23 T cell receptor beta chains presented below share a single source sample, sequenced in a study of T-cell reconstitution after alpha-beta-depleted transplantation in children. Regarding the study as a whole: T-cell numbers and diversity one year post-transplant derived largely from freshly generated T cells.

A TCRbeta library incorporating unique molecular identifiers was prepared. TCRdb recomputed calls from the PCR reads with MiXCR, one row per CDR3 protein. This table holds some 300,000 distinct CDR3 sequences, roughly 7.8% found once. These receptors lack a known antigen. The material sequenced was peripheral blood, taken 360 days after TCRalphabeta/CD19-depleted stem cell transplant. All receptors come from a female patient under 10 years old who had a stem cell transplant for Fanconi anemia, so the T cells may come from the graft donor.

The sample holds many counts of this clonotype. The chain couples TRBV4-1 to TRBJ1-1, with D uncertain. The CDR3 runs to 16 residues. Germline V CDR1 and CDR2: MGHRA, YSYEKL. V was shortened by 4 bases and J by 0 bases, with 15 bases between the two germline ends. The CDR3 is CASSPPLSAMNTEAFF. For the CDR3, the DNA is TGCGCCAGCAGCCCCCCTCTCTCTGCGATGAACACTGAAGCTTTCTTT.

This clonotype was counted many times. This sequence joins TRBV12-3 or TRBV12-4 and TRBJ1-4; 7 bases agree with TRBD1. This CDR3 has 17 amino acids. V lost 1 base and J lost 8; bases outside the gene matches: 13. CDR3 nucleotide sequence: TGTGCCAGCAGTTTAGATTTAGGGGGACAGCACATCGAAAAACTGTTTTTT. Encoded protein: CASSLDLGGQHIEKLFF.

The chain carries TRBV4-3 and TRBJ1-1; D is unclear. The V gene lost 0 bases and the J gene lost 5 bases, with 13 bases spanning the gap. Germline V gene sequence: CDR1 LGHNA, CDR2 YSLEER. The CDR3 runs to 15 residues. The CDR3 here is CASSQDWGLRTEAFF. The CDR3, as DNA: TGCGCCAGCAGCCAAGATTGGGGTCTGAGGACTGAAGCTTTCTTT.

The CDR3 region has the DNA TGTGCCAGCAGCTTTTTCGGGACAGGGGGAGGGGAGCAGTACTTC. Translation gives CASSFFGTGGGEQYF. This chain links TRBV5-5 with TRBJ2-7, with 11 bases identical to TRBD1. After removal of 2 bases from V and 7 bases from J, the junction contained 8 bases not matched to a gene. Germline CDR1 SGHKS, CDR2 YYEKEE (reference sequence). The CDR3 spans 15 residues.

This clonotype was found many times. This sequence joins TRBV24-1 and TRBJ1-6; D call uncertain. V was trimmed by 5 bases and J by 9 bases, leaving 13 bases between them. Germline CDR1 KGHDR, CDR2 SFDVKD. CDR3 size: 14 residues. CDR3 sequence (DNA): TGTGCCACCAGTGTCGGGTCAGTTGGTTCACCCCTCCACTTT. This sequence encodes CATSVGSVGSPLHF.

On this clonotype: A read error may explain this, as a much larger clone is one base away. The J gene is TRBJ2-1, the V gene TRBV10-3, with 13 positions matching TRBD2. Germline values: CDR1 ENHRY, CDR2 SYGVKD. The CDR3 sequence is 18 residues long. The DNA for the CDR3 is TGTGCCATCAGTGTTGGGACTAGCGGGGCGAGCTCCTACCATGAGCAGTTCTTC. It yields the protein CAISVGTSGASSYHEQFF.

This clonotype has at least ten counts. The gene calls are TRBV30 and TRBJ2-5; D may be TRBD2 (6 bases). Deletions cut 0 bases from V and 5 bases from J, with 16 bases between. CDR1 GTSNPN and CDR2 SVGIG come from the germline V gene (reference sequence). The CDR3 has 15 residues. The CDR3 coding sequence is TGTGCCTGGAGTGTAGGTCTGTCCGGAGGGGAGACCCAGTACTTC. This encodes CAWSVGLSGGETQYF.

The sample holds many counts of this clonotype. V gene TRBV15 combines with J gene TRBJ2-3; 7 bases align to TRBD1. The ends lost 1 base at V and 4 bases at J; junction bases unmatched: 5. The CDR3 has 15 amino acids. CDR1 LNHNV and CDR2 YYDKDF come from the germline V gene (reference sequence). The CDR3 here is CATSRAAGGADTQYF. In DNA form, the CDR3 reads TGTGCCACCAGCAGAGCGGCAGGGGGAGCAGATACGCAGTATTTT.

This clonotype was counted at least ten times. The chain has TRBV5-4 and TRBJ2-3; the match to TRBD2 covers 11 bases. Trimming at V came to 2 bases and at J to 0 bases, leaving 2 bases not matched to a gene. This CDR3 is 16 amino acids long. CDR1 is SGHNT and CDR2 is YYREEE in the germline V gene (reference sequence). This CDR3 reads CASSFRLAGSTDTQYF. The CDR3 coding sequence is TGTGCCAGCAGCTTCCGACTAGCGGGGAGCACAGATACGCAGTATTTT.

DNA for the CDR3: TGTGCCAGCAGCCAGGATAACGAGGGGGTCAGCGGGGAGCTGTTTTTT. Its protein is CASSQDNEGVSGELFF. V is TRBV4-2 and J is TRBJ2-2, with D tentatively TRBD1 (6 bases). The V gene's germline CDR1 is LGHNA and CDR2 YNFKEQ. The V end lost 3 bases, the J end lost 7 bases, and 18 bases lay between the germline ends. This CDR3 region has 16 residues.

This clonotype was counted ten times or more. This chain joins TRBV5-1 and TRBJ2-7; 7 bases fit TRBD2. Trimming removed 0 bases from V and 0 bases from J; junction bases left unmatched: 3. This CDR3 has 15 amino acids. The germline V gene encodes CDR1 SGHRS and CDR2 YFSETQ. CDR3 sequence: CASSLERDPSYEQYF. DNA of the CDR3: TGCGCCAGCAGCTTGGAGCGGGATCCCTCCTACGAGCAGTACTTC.

The chain is built from TRBV6-2 or TRBV6-3 and TRBJ2-7, with D perhaps given as TRBD1 or TRBD2 (6 bases each). Looked up from germline, CDR1 is MNHEY and CDR2 is SVGEGT. This CDR3 spans 14 amino acids. V lost 2 bases and J lost 3, with 11 bases in between. Here the CDR3 reads CASSYRGDNYEQYF. The CDR3 DNA reads TGTGCCAGCAGTTACAGGGGGGATAACTACGAGCAGTACTTC.

The sample holds many counts of this clonotype. The rearrangement links TRBV29-1 to TRBJ2-7; 8 nucleotides agree with TRBD1. The CDR3 length is 13 residues. The germline V gene has CDR1 SQVTM and CDR2 ANQGSEA. V was clipped by 4 bases and J by 3 bases; unmatched bases: 5. This CDR3 is CSVGRGRDYEQYF. In DNA, the CDR3 is TGCAGCGTTGGCAGGGGGCGAGACTACGAGCAGTACTTC.

Ten or more counts support this clonotype. The V and J genes are TRBV12-3 or TRBV12-4 and TRBJ2-3; D gene unclear. V dropped 6 bases and J dropped 4 bases, with 11 bases sitting between them. The CDR3 spans 13 residues. The CDR3 loop reads CASRRYTADTQYF. CDR3 nucleotide sequence: TGTGCCAGCAGACGATACACGGCAGATACGCAGTATTTT.

Many counts were recorded for this clonotype. The rearrangement uses TRBV28 and TRBJ1-5; the D gene is possibly TRBD1 (5 bases). V was shortened by 5 bases and J by 5 bases, with 19 bases between the two germline ends. This CDR3 has 16 residues. From germline, CDR1 is MDHEN and CDR2 SYDVKM. CDR3 loop: CASSPREWSGDQPQHF. For the CDR3, the DNA is TGTGCCAGCAGTCCCAGGGAGTGGAGTGGGGATCAGCCCCAGCATTTT. Complete variable domain (other parts from reference TRBV28 and TRBJ1-5): DVKVTQSSRYLVKRTGEKVFLECVQDMDHENMFWYRQDPGLGLRLIYFSYDVKMKEKGDIPEGYSVSREKKERFSLILESASTNQTSMYLCASSPREWSGDQPQHFGDGTRLSIL.

This clonotype was counted ten times or more. V is TRBV20-1 and J is TRBJ2-7; the D gene is possibly TRBD2 (5 bases). The CDR3 is 15 amino acids. V was pared by 0 bases and J by 2 bases, with 14 bases between. Germline CDR1 reads DFQATT; CDR2 reads SNEGSKA (reference sequence). Here the CDR3 DNA reads TGCAGTGCTAGAGATAGGAGGCAGGACCCCTACGAGCAGTACTTC. Translation: CSARDRRQDPYEQYF.

With regard to this clonotype: This clone may be a read error of a much larger clone one base away. The rearrangement links TRBV5-1 to TRBJ2-3, with D perhaps TRBD1 or TRBD2 (5 bases each). The length of the CDR3 is 14 residues. V was shortened by 0 bases and J by 14 bases, with 19 bases between the two germline ends. CDR1 and CDR2 (germline): SGHRS, YFSETQ. The CDR3 loop reads CASSLGDGVMLSYF. The CDR3 DNA reads as TGCGCCAGCAGCTTGGGGGACGGGGTTATGTTATCGTATTTT.

This clonotype was counted at least ten times. The V call is TRBV29-1, the J call TRBJ1-2, with 8 bases matching TRBD1. Germline V gene lookup returns CDR1 SQVTM and CDR2 ANQGSEA. The trim removed 0 bases at V and 6 bases at J, leaving 6 bases unmatched. CDR3 length equals 14 residues. CDR3 nucleotides: TGCAGCGTTGAAGATGGAACAGGGGGGAATGGCTACACCTTC. As protein: CSVEDGTGGNGYTF.

This clonotype was counted ten times or more. This chain connects TRBV12-3 or TRBV12-4 to TRBJ2-5; 8 nucleotides line up with TRBD2. V lost 7 bases to trimming and J lost 5 bases; unmatched junction nucleotides: 9. The CDR3 is 14 amino acids. CDR3 protein: CASTAPGLAETQYF. The CDR3 DNA follows: TGTGCCAGCACCGCCCCAGGACTAGCTGAGACCCAGTACTTC.

This clonotype was counted only a few times. The chain joins TRBV21-1 to TRBJ1-1; the D call in the table, TRBD1, was not verified against the DNA. TRBV21-1 is a pseudogene segment. This CDR3 region has 13 residues. Here the CDR3 reads CANNAPGGTEAFF. For the CDR3, the DNA is TGTGCCAATAATGCTCCAGGGGGCACTGAAGCTTTCTTT.

The genes are TRBV4-3 and TRBJ2-2, with D tentatively TRBD2 (5 bases). Germline V gives CDR1 LGHNA, CDR2 YSLEER. The germline V and J ends were trimmed by 2 bases and 5 bases, with 18 bases remaining between them. This CDR3 has 17 residues. The CDR3 loop reads CASSQMYRGELTGELFF. Here the CDR3 DNA reads TGCGCCAGCAGCCAAATGTACCGGGGTGAATTAACCGGGGAGCTGTTTTTT.

This chain uses TRBV30 with TRBJ2-5; D might be TRBD2 (6 bases). This CDR3 spans 11 amino acids. Trimming took off 5 bases at V and 5 bases at J, with 9 bases between the two ends. CDR1 is GTSNPN and CDR2 is SVGIG in the germline V gene (reference sequence). CDR3 amino acids: CAWGGWETQYF. The CDR3 bases are TGTGCCTGGGGGGGGTGGGAGACCCAGTACTTC.

This clonotype was recorded many times. This chain uses TRBV28 with TRBJ2-7; possible D gene TRBD1, 6 bases. Trimming removed 6 bases from V and 3 bases from J, with 15 bases in between. There are 14 residues in the CDR3. Germline CDR1 is MDHEN and CDR2 is SYDVKM. In nucleotides, the CDR3 is TGTGCCAGCAGCAAAACCGGACAGATCTACGAGCAGTACTTC. Translated, it gives CASSKTGQIYEQYF.